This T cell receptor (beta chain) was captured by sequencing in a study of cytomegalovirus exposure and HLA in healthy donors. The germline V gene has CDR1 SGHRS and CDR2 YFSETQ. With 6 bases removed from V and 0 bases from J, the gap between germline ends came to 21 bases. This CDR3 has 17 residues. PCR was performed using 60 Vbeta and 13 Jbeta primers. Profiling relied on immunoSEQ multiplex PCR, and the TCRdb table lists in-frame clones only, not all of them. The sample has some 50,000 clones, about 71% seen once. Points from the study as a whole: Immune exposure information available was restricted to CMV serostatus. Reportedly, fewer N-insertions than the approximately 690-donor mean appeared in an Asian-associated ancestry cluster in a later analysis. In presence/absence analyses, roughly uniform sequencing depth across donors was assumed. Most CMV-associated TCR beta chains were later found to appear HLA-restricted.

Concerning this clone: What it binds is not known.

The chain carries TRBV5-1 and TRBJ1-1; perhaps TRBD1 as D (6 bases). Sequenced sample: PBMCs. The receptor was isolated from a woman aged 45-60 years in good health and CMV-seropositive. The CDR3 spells CASTPSKDRLMNTEAFF. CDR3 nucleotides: TGCGCCAGCACCCCATCTAAGGACAGACTCATGAACACTGAAGCTTTCTTT.